Shown below are 27 T cell receptor beta chains from a single sample sequenced in a study of GPR56 and killer-like receptors on CD4 memory cells. Five CD4+ populations, defined by killer cell lectin-like receptor and GPR56 markers, were sorted by FACS. TCRdb re-called the reads and catalogs CDR3 proteins one per entry, DNA excluded. Its table lists about a thousand distinct CDR3 sequences. The source material was memory CD4+ T cells from blood. Every receptor here comes from a human donor in good health.

Considering frequency, this clonotype is large. The chain is built from TRBV18 and TRBJ2-4; TCRdb names TRBD1, which stays unverified in the absence of DNA. CDR1 KGHSH and CDR2 LQKENI come from the germline V gene. This CDR3 is 13 amino acids long. CDR3 sequence reads: CASSGDTQTIQYF. The variable domain in full, with the rest retrieved from reference TRBV18 and TRBJ2-4, is NAGVMQNPRHLVRRRGQEARLRCSPMKGHSHVYWYRQLPEEGLKFMVYLQKENIIDESGMPKERFSAEFPKEGPSILRIQQVVRGDSAAYFCASSGDTQTIQYFGAGTRLSVL.

This clonotype ranks as medium-sized in terms of frequency. The rearrangement joins TRBV7-2 to TRBJ2-7; the TCRdb call, TRBD2, lacks DNA for checking. Germline V CDR1 and CDR2: SGHTA, FQGNSA. The CDR3 sequence is 14 residues long. The CDR3: CASSLLGETYEQYF.

The V call is TRBV12-3 or TRBV12-4, the J call TRBJ1-4. This CDR3 spans 14 amino acids. The chain's CDR3 is CASSKVSTNEKLFF.

This clonotype is called large based on its frequency. J is TRBJ2-5 and V is TRBV6-5; the D call of TRBD1 rests on TCRdb alone, since no DNA is present to check it. Germline assignment: CDR1 MNHEY and CDR2 SVGAGI. This CDR3 spans 14 amino acids. CDR3 in amino acids: CASSPLRRRETQYF.

This clonotype is identified as large from frequency. The chain uses TRBV24-1 and TRBJ2-1; TCRdb proposes TRBD1, but this gene call is untestable without DNA. Germline V lookup: CDR1 KGHDR, CDR2 SFDVKD. This CDR3 is 12 amino acids long. The CDR3 sequence is CATGGASIEQFF.

CDR3 protein: CASSVIALAGHNEQFF. The chain is built from TRBV2 and TRBJ2-1; TCRdb gives TRBD2 as the D gene, but with no DNA this cannot be confirmed. The germline CDR1 and CDR2 sequences are SNHLY and FYNNEI. The CDR3 runs to 16 residues. Full variable domain (rest looked up from reference TRBV2 and TRBJ2-1): EPEVTQTPSHQVTQMGQEVILRCVPISNHLYFYWYRQILGQKVEFLVSFYNNEISEKSEIFDDQFSVERPDGSNFTLKIRSTKLEDSAMYFCASSVIALAGHNEQFFGPGTRLTVL.

Judged by frequency, this clonotype is medium-sized. This sequence joins TRBV6-1 and TRBJ2-7. Germline V CDR1 and CDR2: MNHNS, SASEGT. The CDR3 covers 15 residues. The CDR3: CASSETVGRSYEQYF.

This clonotype registers medium-sized by frequency. This chain joins TRBV7-2 and TRBJ2-5; absent DNA, TCRdb's TRBD1 call cannot be checked. This CDR3 region has 15 residues. Germline CDR1 is SGHTA and CDR2 is FQGNSA. The CDR3 is CASSPQGGRRETQYF.

This clonotype is called large (0.1 to 1%) based on its frequency. The chain has TRBV28 and TRBJ1-6. CDR1 and CDR2 (germline): MDHEN, SYDVKM. There are 14 residues in the CDR3. CDR3 region: CASSYPQYNSPLHF.

V gene TRBV4-1 combines with J gene TRBJ1-4. Germline V lookup: CDR1 MGHRA, CDR2 YSYEKL. This CDR3 has 17 amino acids. The CDR3: CASSPIVETAKNEKLFF.

The chain carries TRBV25-1 and TRBJ1-2. CDR3 length: 15 residues. Germline CDR1 is MGHDK and CDR2 is SYGVNS. The CDR3: CASSEPAGANYGYTF.

This clonotype counts as medium-sized (0.01 to 0.1%) by frequency. V is TRBV28 and J is TRBJ2-1; lacking DNA, the TRBD2 call made by TCRdb goes unchecked. CDR3 size: 16 residues. Per the germline V gene, CDR1 is MDHEN and CDR2 is SYDVKM. Here the CDR3 reads CASRGLAGDSYNEQFF.

By frequency, this clonotype is medium-sized. The genes are TRBV12-3 or TRBV12-4 and TRBJ1-2. This CDR3 has 11 residues. CDR3: CASSSGWGYTF.

This clonotype is labeled large based on frequency. V usage is TRBV10-3 and J usage is TRBJ1-5. This CDR3 contains 14 residues. The V gene's germline CDR1 is ENHRY and CDR2 SYGVKD. This CDR3 is CAISRQSGNQPQHF.

Frequency places this clonotype as large. The chain links TRBV27 to TRBJ1-5; the D call from TCRdb, TRBD1, cannot be confirmed without DNA. This CDR3 has 15 residues. The germline V gene has CDR1 MNHEY and CDR2 SMNVEV (reference sequence). The CDR3 protein is CASSLVPGFNQPQHF.

This clonotype is medium-sized by frequency. The rearrangement links TRBV20-1 to TRBJ1-5; TCRdb picks TRBD1, but there is no DNA to check that call. CDR1 is DFQATT, CDR2 SNEGSKA, per germline (reference sequence). The CDR3 runs 14 residues. CDR3 protein: CSARVDRGLQPQHF.

This rearrangement joins TRBV10-3 to TRBJ1-5; TCRdb reports TRBD1, a call that lacks DNA to check it against. There are 16 residues in the CDR3. Germline CDR1 reads ENHRY; CDR2 reads SYGVKD. CDR3 in amino acids: CAISEPGQGFIQPQHF.

This clonotype is classed as large (0.1 to 1%) by frequency. The chain links TRBV7-2 to TRBJ1-1; TCRdb selects TRBD1, and the lack of DNA leaves this call unchecked. The V gene's germline CDR1 is SGHTA and CDR2 FQGNSA. CDR3 length equals 14 residues. Here the CDR3 reads CASSPYPGRVEAFF.

The rearrangement links TRBV4-1 to TRBJ2-2; TCRdb names TRBD1, which stays unverified in the absence of DNA. The CDR3 length is 15 residues. Germline lookup yields CDR1 MGHRA and CDR2 YSYEKL. The CDR3 sequence: CASSQYAGRPGELFF.

Its frequency marks this clonotype as medium-sized. This chain joins TRBV12-3 or TRBV12-4 and TRBJ1-4; no DNA is available, so the TRBD1 call from TCRdb remains unchecked. The CDR3 runs 14 residues. CDR3 sequence reads: CASSFVQGGEKLFF.

In terms of frequency, this clonotype is medium-sized. This chain connects TRBV15 to TRBJ2-1. There are 15 residues in the CDR3. The germline V gene encodes CDR1 LNHNV and CDR2 YYDKDF (reference sequence). The CDR3 loop is CATSMRGELYNEQFF.

The CDR3 spells CASSRGSAYEQYF. V usage is TRBV4-3 and J usage is TRBJ2-7. Germline values: CDR1 LGHNA, CDR2 YSLEER. This CDR3 has 13 amino acids.

This chain connects TRBV30 to TRBJ2-1; the TCRdb D gene call, TRBD1, has no DNA to confirm it. Germline V gives CDR1 GTSNPN, CDR2 SVGIG (reference sequence). CDR3 length: 19 residues. This CDR3 is CAWSRGSPFPLCSYNEQFF.

This clonotype is labeled large based on frequency. This sequence joins TRBV6-2 or TRBV6-3 and TRBJ1-2; absent DNA, TCRdb's TRBD1 call cannot be checked. Germline lookup yields CDR1 MNHEY and CDR2 SVGEGT. CDR3 length: 13 amino acids. The CDR3 spells CASSYRDNYGYTF.

According to its frequency, this clonotype is large. The V and J genes are TRBV19 and TRBJ1-3; absent DNA, TCRdb's TRBD1 call cannot be checked. There are 17 residues in the CDR3. CDR1 is LNHDA and CDR2 is SQIVND in the germline V gene (reference sequence). The CDR3 sequence is CASSTPGSSSSGNTIYF.

CDR3: CSARVPTSMTQYF. The chain links TRBV20-1 to TRBJ2-3; the TCRdb call, TRBD2, lacks DNA for checking. Germline V gene data show CDR1 as DFQATT and CDR2 as SNEGSKA (reference sequence). This CDR3 spans 13 amino acids.

In terms of frequency, this clonotype is medium-sized. This chain uses TRBV12-3 or TRBV12-4 with TRBJ1-6. The CDR3 contains 13 residues. The chain's CDR3 is CASSLAPNSPLHF.